These T cell receptor beta chains were read from a single sample in a study of CD8+ T cells in alopecia areata. TCRdb keeps only in-frame clones here, not all; method: immunoSEQ multiplex PCR. The data show about 14,000 clones, around 60% seen once. Sequencing input: CD4+ Tregs sorted from blood. The receptors come from a human donor with alopecia areata. CDR3s include the opening cysteine and the closing phenylalanine or tryptophan. The D gene is left open where the match is weak. The size of a clone is reported for some rows only, either as once, few or many, or as a class for expanded clones.

cdr3_nt: TGTGCCAGCAGAAATGGGAATAGCAATCAGCCCCAGCATTTT
cdr3_aa: CASRNGNSNQPQHF
clone_size: .
d_call: .
v_call: TRBV28
j_call: TRBJ1-5

cdr3_nt: TGTGCCAGCAGTGAAATGCGGGGTTACACCGGGGAGCTGTTTTTT
cdr3_aa: CASSEMRGYTGELFF
clone_size: .
d_call: .
v_call: TRBV6-1
j_call: TRBJ2-2

cdr3_nt: TGTGCCAGCAGCCGAATCTGGGACAACTATGGCTACACCTTC
cdr3_aa: CASSRIWDNYGYTF
clone_size: once
d_call: .
v_call: TRBV28
j_call: TRBJ1-2

cdr3_nt: TGTGCCACCAGGCGGAATACCGGGGATACGCAGTATTTT
cdr3_aa: CATRRNTGDTQYF
clone_size: .
d_call: .
v_call: TRBV27
j_call: TRBJ2-3

cdr3_nt: TGTGCCATCAGGGCAAGTCTTAACTATGGCTACACCTTC
cdr3_aa: CAIRASLNYGYTF
clone_size: once
d_call: .
v_call: TRBV10-3
j_call: TRBJ1-2

cdr3_nt: TGTGCCACCAGCAGAGGAGTAGCCCCCTACGAGCAGTACTTC
cdr3_aa: CATSRGVAPYEQYF
clone_size: .
d_call: .
v_call: TRBV15
j_call: TRBJ2-7

cdr3_nt: TGTGCCAGCAGCTGGGGGAATAAGGAGGGCCACTCTGGAAACACCATATATTTT
cdr3_aa: CASSWGNKEGHSGNTIYF
clone_size: .
d_call: .
v_call: TRBV7-9
j_call: TRBJ1-3

cdr3_nt: TGTGCCAGCTCAGGGACTAGCTTCTCTTCGGGGCAGTTCTTC
cdr3_aa: CASSGTSFSSGQFF
clone_size: .
d_call: TRBD2
v_call: TRBV27
j_call: TRBJ2-1

cdr3_nt: TGTGCCAGTAGGCGACAGGCCCTACGTGAAGCCAAAAACATTCAGTACTTC
cdr3_aa: CASRRQALREAKNIQYF
clone_size: medium-sized
d_call: .
v_call: TRBV19
j_call: TRBJ2-4

cdr3_nt: TGTGCCAGCAGCCAGGAACCGGGACCCTGGGGTGAAAAACTGTTTTTT
cdr3_aa: CASSQEPGPWGEKLFF
clone_size: few
d_call: .
v_call: TRBV14
j_call: TRBJ1-4

cdr3_nt: TGTGCCAGCAGCTTAGCTTGGGGGGCCTCAGATACGCAGTATTTT
cdr3_aa: CASSLAWGASDTQYF
clone_size: .
d_call: .
v_call: TRBV7-6
j_call: TRBJ2-3

cdr3_nt: TGTGCCAGCAGCCAAGATCTACGGAGACTAGCGGGAGGGGGTGGCACTCAGTACTTC
cdr3_aa: CASSQDLRRLAGGGGTQYF
clone_size: .
d_call: TRBD2
v_call: TRBV4-2
j_call: TRBJ2-4

cdr3_nt: TGCGCCAGCAGCCAGGTTGGTGCGGCCCGGGAGCTGTTTTTT
cdr3_aa: CASSQVGAARELFF
clone_size: .
d_call: .
v_call: TRBV4-1
j_call: TRBJ2-2

cdr3_nt: TGTGCCAGCAGCTCGCTAGGGGGTGGCAATGAGCAGTTCTTC
cdr3_aa: CASSSLGGGNEQFF
clone_size: few
d_call: .
v_call: TRBV7-9
j_call: TRBJ2-1

cdr3_nt: TGTGCCTGGAGTGTAGTCGGAAATGAGCAGTTCTTC
cdr3_aa: CAWSVVGNEQFF
clone_size: .
d_call: .
v_call: TRBV30
j_call: TRBJ2-1

cdr3_nt: TGTGCCATCATCGACGATAGGAGTGGCCGTGGCTACACCTTC
cdr3_aa: CAIIDDRSGRGYTF
clone_size: .
d_call: .
v_call: TRBV10-3
j_call: TRBJ1-2

cdr3_nt: TGTGCCAGCAGGGAGGTACTAGCCACAGATACGCAGTATTTT
cdr3_aa: CASREVLATDTQYF
clone_size: few
d_call: .
v_call: TRBV2
j_call: TRBJ2-3

cdr3_nt: TGTGCCAGCAGTTTCAGAAACACCCAGGATACGCAGTATTTT
cdr3_aa: CASSFRNTQDTQYF
clone_size: .
d_call: .
v_call: TRBV27
j_call: TRBJ2-3

cdr3_nt: TGTGCCAGTAGTACTCAAGAGACCCAGTACTTC
cdr3_aa: CASSTQETQYF
clone_size: .
d_call: .
v_call: TRBV19
j_call: TRBJ2-5

cdr3_nt: TGTGCCAGCAGCTTACTTCGGGGCTCTGGAAACACCATATATTTT
cdr3_aa: CASSLLRGSGNTIYF
clone_size: few
d_call: .
v_call: TRBV7-9
j_call: TRBJ1-3

cdr3_nt: TGTGCCAGCAGTGAGAGAGGGATTTTCTTCTTGACCGGGGAGCTGTTTTTT
cdr3_aa: CASSERGIFFLTGELFF
clone_size: .
d_call: .
v_call: TRBV2
j_call: TRBJ2-2

cdr3_nt: TGTGCTAGTGGTTTGTGGCAGGGGCCGGGTACGGGGCCGGGTGACACTGAAGCTTTCTTT
cdr3_aa: CASGLWQGPGTGPGDTEAFF
clone_size: few
d_call: .
v_call: TRBV12-5
j_call: TRBJ1-1

cdr3_nt: TGCGCCAGCAGTCTCCGGGGGGGGACTGAAGCTTTCTTT
cdr3_aa: CASSLRGGTEAFF
clone_size: .
d_call: .
v_call: TRBV10-1
j_call: TRBJ1-1

cdr3_nt: TGTGCCAGCAGTTTAAGCAGTCTAGCGGGAGGGCCAGGCGGGGAGCTGTTTTTT
cdr3_aa: CASSLSSLAGGPGGELFF
clone_size: .
d_call: TRBD2
v_call: TRBV27
j_call: TRBJ2-2

cdr3_nt: TGTGCCAGCAGTACCCGGACAGGTTCAAGGAAACTGTTTTTT
cdr3_aa: CASSTRTGSRKLFF
clone_size: .
d_call: TRBD1
v_call: TRBV27
j_call: TRBJ1-4

cdr3_nt: TGTGCCAGCAGCGTAGATCCCAGACTAGTGGAGACCTACAATGAGCAGTTCTTC
cdr3_aa: CASSVDPRLVETYNEQFF
clone_size: few
d_call: .
v_call: TRBV9
j_call: TRBJ2-1

cdr3_nt: TGCGCCAGCAGCCAGACAGGGAGCGAGCAGTTCTTC
cdr3_aa: CASSQTGSEQFF
clone_size: .
d_call: TRBD1
v_call: TRBV5-1
j_call: TRBJ2-1

cdr3_nt: TGCGCCAGCAGCCAGCCGATAAGCGGAGTCCCCGATACGCAGTATTTT
cdr3_aa: CASSQPISGVPDTQYF
clone_size: .
d_call: .
v_call: TRBV4-1
j_call: TRBJ2-3

cdr3_nt: TGTGCCAGCAGCACAGGGTTTACTGGGGCCAACGTCCTGACTTTC
cdr3_aa: CASSTGFTGANVLTF
clone_size: few
d_call: .
v_call: TRBV2
j_call: TRBJ2-6

cdr3_nt: TGTGCCAGTAGTATAAATCCGACTTTTAGGGTGTTGGGGAGCAATCAGCCCCAGCATTTT
cdr3_aa: CASSINPTFRVLGSNQPQHF
clone_size: medium-sized
d_call: .
v_call: TRBV19
j_call: TRBJ1-5

cdr3_nt: TGTGCCAGCAGCTTAACAGGGGCGGGATCAACCAATGAGCAGTTCTTC
cdr3_aa: CASSLTGAGSTNEQFF
clone_size: .
d_call: .
v_call: TRBV7-3
j_call: TRBJ2-1

cdr3_nt: TGCGCCAGCAGCCCGGACATTAATGAGCAGTTCTTC
cdr3_aa: CASSPDINEQFF
clone_size: few
d_call: .
v_call: TRBV4-1
j_call: TRBJ2-1

cdr3_nt: TGTGCCAGCAGTGAATTGAGGGGTATTGGAGAGACCCAGTACTTC
cdr3_aa: CASSELRGIGETQYF
clone_size: .
d_call: .
v_call: TRBV25-1
j_call: TRBJ2-5

cdr3_nt: TGTGCCAGCAGCTTTAGAATAGGGCAGGGTGGCGTGAACACTGAAGCTTTCTTT
cdr3_aa: CASSFRIGQGGVNTEAFF
clone_size: few
d_call: .
v_call: TRBV11-2
j_call: TRBJ1-1

cdr3_nt: TGTGCCAGCAGCTTTTCGCTAGCGGGAGTGGATGAGCAGTTCTTC
cdr3_aa: CASSFSLAGVDEQFF
clone_size: .
d_call: TRBD2
v_call: TRBV7-8
j_call: TRBJ2-1

cdr3_nt: TGTGCCAGCAGTCAGACAGGGGGCAATGAGCAGTTCTTC
cdr3_aa: CASSQTGGNEQFF
clone_size: .
d_call: TRBD1
v_call: TRBV6-5
j_call: TRBJ2-1

cdr3_nt: TGTGCCACCAGCAAATACCCCATGAACACTGAAGCTTTCTTT
cdr3_aa: CATSKYPMNTEAFF
clone_size: few
d_call: .
v_call: TRBV15
j_call: TRBJ1-1

cdr3_nt: TGTGCCAGCTCGCAAAGGACAGCGAACACCGGGGAGCTGTTTTTT
cdr3_aa: CASSQRTANTGELFF
clone_size: medium-sized
d_call: .
v_call: TRBV18
j_call: TRBJ2-2

cdr3_nt: TGTGCCAGCAGCTTAATGGTTAGCGGCTACGAGCAGTACTTC
cdr3_aa: CASSLMVSGYEQYF
clone_size: .
d_call: .
v_call: TRBV11-2
j_call: TRBJ2-7

cdr3_nt: TGTGCCAGCAGCTCCGGACTAGCGGGGACCTACGAGCAGTACTTC
cdr3_aa: CASSSGLAGTYEQYF
clone_size: once
d_call: TRBD2
v_call: TRBV7-2
j_call: TRBJ2-7

cdr3_nt: TGTGCCAGCAGCGAACTAGCGGGAGGGCCTAAGCAGTACTTC
cdr3_aa: CASSELAGGPKQYF
clone_size: .
d_call: TRBD2
v_call: TRBV6-1
j_call: TRBJ2-7

cdr3_nt: TGTGCCAGCGGATCGACCGGCCCGGGGCCGGGTTTTGAGCAGTTCTTC
cdr3_aa: CASGSTGPGPGFEQFF
clone_size: .
d_call: .
v_call: TRBV28
j_call: TRBJ2-1

cdr3_nt: TGTGCCAGCAGCATGGGACAGGGGCGCACGAATGAGCAGTTCTTC
cdr3_aa: CASSMGQGRTNEQFF
clone_size: .
d_call: TRBD1
v_call: TRBV7-9
j_call: TRBJ2-1

cdr3_nt: TGTGCCAGCAGCTTAGGGAACCCCTGGACAGATACGCAGTATTTT
cdr3_aa: CASSLGNPWTDTQYF
clone_size: .
d_call: .
v_call: TRBV7-3
j_call: TRBJ2-3

cdr3_nt: TGTGCCAGCTCACGGACAGTCTACGAGCAGTACTTC
cdr3_aa: CASSRTVYEQYF
clone_size: medium-sized
d_call: .
v_call: TRBV18
j_call: TRBJ2-7

cdr3_nt: TGTGCCAGCAGTCCGTGGGGGACTTACAATGAGCAGTTCTTC
cdr3_aa: CASSPWGTYNEQFF
clone_size: .
d_call: .
v_call: TRBV2
j_call: TRBJ2-1

cdr3_nt: TGTGCCAGCAGTTTAATAGGACCCCCCGGCTACACCTTC
cdr3_aa: CASSLIGPPGYTF
clone_size: few
d_call: .
v_call: TRBV2
j_call: TRBJ1-2

cdr3_nt: TGCGCCAGCAGCCCAACTTCGGAAAGCACAGATACGCAGTATTTT
cdr3_aa: CASSPTSESTDTQYF
clone_size: .
d_call: .
v_call: TRBV5-1
j_call: TRBJ2-3

cdr3_nt: TGTGCCAGCAGCCAGGAACTTAACGCCGGGGAGCTGTTTTTT
cdr3_aa: CASSQELNAGELFF
clone_size: .
d_call: .
v_call: TRBV14
j_call: TRBJ2-2

cdr3_nt: TGCGCCAGCAGCTTTGACTACGAGCAGTACTTC
cdr3_aa: CASSFDYEQYF
clone_size: few
d_call: .
v_call: TRBV5-1
j_call: TRBJ2-7

cdr3_nt: TGCAGCGTTGGACTAGCGGGAGTGCTAGAGACCCAGTACTTC
cdr3_aa: CSVGLAGVLETQYF
clone_size: .
d_call: TRBD2
v_call: TRBV29-1
j_call: TRBJ2-5

cdr3_nt: TGTGCCAGCAGTGTTCAGGGACCCCTTAATGAGCAGTTCTTC
cdr3_aa: CASSVQGPLNEQFF
clone_size: .
d_call: .
v_call: TRBV2
j_call: TRBJ2-1

cdr3_nt: TGTGCCATCAGTGGGGGTTTCACTGAAGCTTTCTTT
cdr3_aa: CAISGGFTEAFF
clone_size: .
d_call: .
v_call: TRBV10-3
j_call: TRBJ1-1